The source of this T cell receptor beta chain is a study of blood T cells in healthy people across ages. Findings of the study overall: Estimates based on one million T cells were treated as lower bounds. Naive and antigen-experienced cells were not separated, limiting conclusive comparison.

CDR3 length equals 15 residues. The germline gives CDR1 DFQATT, CDR2 SNEGSKA (reference sequence). V was pared by 5 bases and J by 4 bases, with 10 bases of the junction left unmatched. Turning to this clonotype: Its antigen is unknown.

Combining a sample-barcoded 5' primer with a J-beta primer mix, a second PCR ran for 7 to 11 cycles. Using its own MiXCR run on the 5' RACE reads, TCRdb lists one record per CDR3 protein. This sample has about 830,000 distinct CDR3 sequences; about 59% occur once, and the top ten carry around a quarter. Each donor was a healthy Caucasian individual from Russia, aged roughly 6 to 100. This clonotype was obtained from a man between 25 and 39 years old in good health. Sequencing was performed on blood. V usage is TRBV20-1 and J usage is TRBJ2-7, with TRBD1 matching over 11 bases. CDR3 sequence: CSADRRDRGLYEQYF. The CDR3 coding sequence is TGCAGTGCTGACCGCAGGGACAGGGGGTTATACGAGCAGTACTTC.